The 20 T cell receptor beta chains below all came from one sample that was sequenced in a study of blood T cell repertoires in COVID-19. TCRdb's copy holds only in-frame clones and misses some; the assay was immunoSEQ multiplex PCR. The sample carries approximately 220,000 clones, approximately 81% recorded once. The sample consisted of peripheral blood. These receptors all come from a woman aged 80 or over with acute or convalescent COVID-19.

This chain connects TRBV14 to TRBJ2-1; possibly TRBD2 for D (6 bases). The ends were cut back, 4 bases at V and 4 bases at J, with 14 bases in the middle. The germline CDR1 and CDR2 sequences are SGHDN and FVKESK. This CDR3 has 15 residues. CDR3 nucleotide sequence: TGTGCCAGCAGCCTTTCGGGCGGGACGTACAATGAGCAGTTCTTC. Translated: CASSLSGGTYNEQFF.

This chain uses TRBV27 with TRBJ2-5; maybe TRBD2 (6 bases). The germline V gene has CDR1 MNHEY and CDR2 SMNVEV (reference sequence). This CDR3 has 13 residues. The ends were cut back, 10 bases at V and 4 bases at J, with 16 bases in the middle. As DNA, the CDR3 is TGTGCCACCCGACCGGGGGTGGGAGAGACCCAGTACTTC. Protein product: CATRPGVGETQYF.

The chain links TRBV24-1 to TRBJ2-2; 14 nucleotides line up with TRBD2. V shed 9 bases, J shed 4 bases, and the junction held 12 bases outside the gene matches. The CDR3 runs to 18 residues. Germline V gene sequence: CDR1 KGHDR, CDR2 SFDVKD. CDR3 DNA: TGTGCCACCTCCAAGACTAGCGGGAGGGCCCGTGGCACCGGGGAGCTGTTTTTT. It specifies CATSKTSGRARGTGELFF.

The chain links TRBV6-6 to TRBJ2-7; tentative D call: TRBD1 (6 bases). Trimming removed 0 bases from V and 2 bases from J, with 8 bases in between. The CDR3 is made up of 14 amino acids. Germline values: CDR1 MNHNY, CDR2 SVGAGI (reference sequence). DNA of the CDR3: TGTGCCAGCAGTTACTCGGACAGTACCTACGAGCAGTACTTC. This translates into CASSYSDSTYEQYF.

The V gene is TRBV5-1, the J gene TRBJ2-3; 11 positions match TRBD2. CDR3 length: 17 amino acids. Trimming cost V 0 bases and J 7 bases; bases outside gene matches: 10. Germline V gene sequence: CDR1 SGHRS, CDR2 YFSETQ. The chain's CDR3 is CASSLDLAGGSAYTQYF. CDR3 coding DNA: TGCGCCAGCAGCTTGGACCTAGCGGGGGGCTCAGCTTATACGCAGTATTTT.

The V and J genes are TRBV7-2 and TRBJ1-1; perhaps TRBD1 as D (6 bases). V gave up 1 base and J gave up 10 bases, with 13 bases separating them. Germline-derived CDR1 and CDR2 are SGHTA and FQGNSA. The CDR3 runs 13 residues. The CDR3 DNA reads as TGTGCCAGCAGCTTAGGGGGGACACCCTCAGCTTTCTTT. Translating gives CASSLGGTPSAFF. Full variable domain (rest looked up from reference TRBV7-2 and TRBJ1-1): GAGVSQSPSNKVTEKGKDVELRCDPISGHTALYWYRQSLGQGLEFLIYFQGNSAPDKSGLPSDRFSAERTGGSVSTLTIQRTQQEDSAVYLCASSLGGTPSAFFGQGTRLTVV.

The rearrangement links TRBV2 to TRBJ2-1, with D possibly being TRBD1 (7 bases). This CDR3 has 15 residues. V was clipped by 6 bases and J by 4 bases, with 16 bases between them. Germline assignment: CDR1 SNHLY and CDR2 FYNNEI. Here the CDR3 reads CASSQYRGGYNEQFF. The CDR3 coding sequence is TGTGCCAGCAGCCAATACAGGGGAGGTTACAATGAGCAGTTCTTC.

This clone was seen a handful of times. The chain employs TRBV5-4 and TRBJ2-2, with TRBD2 matching over 8 bases. Looked up from germline, CDR1 is SGHNT and CDR2 is YYREEE (reference sequence). This CDR3 is built from 15 residues. V was pared by 3 bases and J by 0 bases, with 1 base of the junction left unmatched. The CDR3 DNA is TGTGCCAGCAGCTCGACTAGCGCGAACACCGGGGAGCTGTTTTTT. This gives the protein CASSSTSANTGELFF.

The chain links TRBV5-1 to TRBJ1-3, with a tentative D call TRBD1 (5 bases). Germline V gene sequence: CDR1 SGHRS, CDR2 YFSETQ. Trimming removed 0 bases at V and 2 bases at J, with 12 bases between. CDR3 length: 16 residues. The CDR3, as DNA: TGCGCCAGCAGCTTGGAAAAAGGGGCGCCTGGAAACACCATATATTTT. It is translated as CASSLEKGAPGNTIYF.

The genes are TRBV7-6 and TRBJ2-7; 7 bases map to TRBD1. J was trimmed by 0 bases and V by 1 base; bases with no gene match: 9. This CDR3 comprises 17 residues. CDR1 and CDR2 from the germline V gene are SGHVS and FNYEAQ. CDR3 coding DNA: TGTGCCAGCAGCTTAGGCCCCCCCGCAGGGGGCTCCTACGAGCAGTACTTC. Translated: CASSLGPPAGGSYEQYF. Variable domain in full (rest from reference TRBV7-6 and TRBJ2-7): GAGVSQSPRYKVTKRGQDVALRCDPISGHVSLYWYRQALGQGPEFLTYFNYEAQQDKSGLPNDRFSAERPEGSISTLTIQRTEQRDSAMYRCASSLGPPAGGSYEQYFGPGTRLTVT.

The chain couples TRBV19 to TRBJ1-3; D gene unclear. The CDR3 consists of 16 residues. Between the trimmed V and J ends, which lost 3 bases and 0 bases, there was a span of 12 bases. In germline, CDR1 is LNHDA, CDR2 SQIVND (reference sequence). The CDR3 region is CASSMSSGNSGNTIYF. The CDR3 DNA is TGTGCCAGTAGTATGTCGTCGGGAAACTCTGGAAACACCATATATTTT.

This chain links TRBV11-2 with TRBJ1-2; TRBD1 might be the D (5 bases). With 1 base removed from V and 5 bases from J, the gap between germline ends came to 8 bases. The CDR3 runs 13 residues. CDR1 is SGHAT and CDR2 is FQNNGV in the germline V gene. CDR3 amino acids: CASSLGGLYGYTF. The CDR3 DNA reads TGTGCCAGCAGCTTAGGGGGCCTTTATGGCTACACCTTC.

The rearrangement links TRBV5-1 to TRBJ1-1; TRBD1 might be the D (6 bases). Trimming pared 4 bases from V and 3 bases from J, leaving 10 bases between. The germline V gene has CDR1 SGHRS and CDR2 YFSETQ. The CDR3 runs 13 residues. This chain's CDR3 is CASSVQGYTEAFF. The CDR3 coding sequence is TGCGCCAGCAGCGTACAGGGTTACACTGAAGCTTTCTTT.

The chain combines TRBV5-4 with TRBJ2-2; tentatively, D is TRBD1 (7 bases). CDR3 length equals 15 residues. V was clipped by 3 bases and J by 5 bases, with 14 bases between them. CDR1 SGHNT and CDR2 YYREEE come from the germline V gene (reference sequence). The CDR3 DNA reads TGTGCCAGCAGCTCACAGGGGCGGGGTACCGGGGAGCTGTTTTTT. Its protein product is CASSSQGRGTGELFF.

To note about this clone: Other DNA sequences in the same sample also yield this CDR3. The rearrangement joins TRBV12-3 or TRBV12-4 to TRBJ2-5, with D unresolved. V was trimmed by 1 base and J by 5 bases, leaving 5 bases between them. The CDR3 consists of 12 residues. The DNA for the CDR3 is TGTGCCAGCAGTTTAGTTTCGGAGACCCAGTACTTC. It is translated as CASSLVSETQYF.

CDR3 sequence: CASSPGLAGAVGELFF. The CDR3, as DNA: TGCGCCAGCAGCCCGGGACTAGCGGGAGCTGTCGGGGAGCTGTTTTTT. This chain connects TRBV5-1 to TRBJ2-2; 14 nucleotides line up with TRBD2. Trimming at V came to 4 bases and at J to 7 bases, leaving 6 bases not matched to a gene. Germline assignment: CDR1 SGHRS and CDR2 YFSETQ. This CDR3 spans 16 amino acids. Looking up the rest from reference TRBV5-1 and TRBJ2-2 gives the full variable domain: KAGVTQTPRYLIKTRGQQVTLSCSPISGHRSVSWYQQTPGQGLQFLFEYFSETQRNKGNFPGRFSGRQFSNSRSEMNVSTLELGDSALYLCASSPGLAGAVGELFFGEGSRLTVL.

This clone has a handful of counts. CDR3 region: CAWSATGGSSPLHF. The DNA for the CDR3 is TGTGCCTGGAGTGCGACAGGGGGGAGTTCACCCCTCCACTTT. The V and J genes are TRBV30 and TRBJ1-6; 9 nucleotides agree with TRBD1. Germline-derived CDR1 and CDR2 are GTSNPN and SVGIG (reference sequence). V trimming: 1 base; J trimming: 9 bases; junction bases outside the gene matches: 4. This CDR3 region has 14 residues.

This chain uses TRBV7-9 with TRBJ2-3, with 9 bases aligning to TRBD2. This CDR3 has 16 residues. Germline V lookup: CDR1 SEHNR, CDR2 FQNEAQ (reference sequence). V dropped 4 bases and J dropped 1; count of bases not matched to a gene: 6. The CDR3 DNA follows: TGTGCCAGCAGCTCTCTAGCGGGGTTCCGCACAGATACGCAGTATTTT. Amino acid sequence: CASSSLAGFRTDTQYF.

The V gene is TRBV6-5, the J gene TRBJ2-7, with D tentatively TRBD2 (5 bases). CDR1 is MNHEY, CDR2 SVGAGI, per germline. The V end was cut by 7 bases, the J end by 0 bases, with 7 bases between. The CDR3 is 12 amino acids. In DNA, the CDR3 is TGTGCCAGCACCGGGGACTCCTACGAGCAGTACTTC. Its translation is CASTGDSYEQYF.

This chain joins TRBV4-2 and TRBJ2-7; TRBD2 agrees at 9 bases. V lost 1 base to trimming and J lost 3 bases; unmatched junction nucleotides: 1. Germline V gives CDR1 LGHNA, CDR2 YNFKEQ. The CDR3 contains 14 residues. CDR3 in amino acids: CASSQVLAGYEQYF. For the CDR3, the DNA is TGTGCCAGCAGCCAAGTACTAGCGGGCTACGAGCAGTACTTC.